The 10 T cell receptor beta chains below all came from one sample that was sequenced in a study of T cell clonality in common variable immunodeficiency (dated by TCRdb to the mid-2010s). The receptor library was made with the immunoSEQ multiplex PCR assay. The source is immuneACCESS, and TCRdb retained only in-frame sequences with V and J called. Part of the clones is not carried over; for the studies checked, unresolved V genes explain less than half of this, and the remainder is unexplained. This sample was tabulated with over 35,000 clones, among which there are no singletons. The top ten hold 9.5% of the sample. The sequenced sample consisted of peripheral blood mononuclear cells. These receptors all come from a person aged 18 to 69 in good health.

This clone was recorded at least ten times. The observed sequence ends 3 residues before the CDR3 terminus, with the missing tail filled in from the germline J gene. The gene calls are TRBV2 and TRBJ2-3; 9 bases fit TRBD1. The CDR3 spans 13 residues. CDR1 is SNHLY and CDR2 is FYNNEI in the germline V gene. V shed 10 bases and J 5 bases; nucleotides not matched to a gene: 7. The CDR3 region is CAKTGTGKDTQYF. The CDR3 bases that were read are TGTGCCAAGACCGGGACAGGGAAAGATACG.

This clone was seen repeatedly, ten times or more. The CDR3 reads CATGGAHPDTGNTIYF. The DNA read from the CDR3 is TGTGCCACCGGTGGAGCGCACCCGGATACTGGAAACACC. This chain uses TRBV15 with TRBJ1-3; D is ambiguous. With the read ending 3 residues before the CDR3 end, the germline J gene is used to fill in that end. The V gene lost 8 bases and the J gene lost 2 bases, with 19 bases spanning the gap. Germline CDR1 is LNHNV and CDR2 is YYDKDF (reference sequence). This CDR3 has 16 amino acids.

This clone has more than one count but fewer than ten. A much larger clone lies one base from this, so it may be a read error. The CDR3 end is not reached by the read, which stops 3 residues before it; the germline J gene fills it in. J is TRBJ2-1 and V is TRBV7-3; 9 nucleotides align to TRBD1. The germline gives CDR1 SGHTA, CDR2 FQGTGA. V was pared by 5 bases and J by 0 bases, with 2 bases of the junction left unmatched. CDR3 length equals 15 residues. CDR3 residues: CASSPTGGSYNEQFF. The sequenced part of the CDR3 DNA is TGTGCCAGCAGCCCGACAGGGGGCTCCTACAATGAG.

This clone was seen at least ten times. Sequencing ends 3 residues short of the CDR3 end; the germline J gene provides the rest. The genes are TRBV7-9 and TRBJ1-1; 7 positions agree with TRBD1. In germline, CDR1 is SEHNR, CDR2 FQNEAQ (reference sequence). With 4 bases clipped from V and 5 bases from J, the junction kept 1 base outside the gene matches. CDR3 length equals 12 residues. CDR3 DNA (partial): TGTGCCAGCAGCTCAGGGGGGACTGAA. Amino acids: CASSSGGTE. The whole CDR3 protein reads CASSSGGTEAFF.

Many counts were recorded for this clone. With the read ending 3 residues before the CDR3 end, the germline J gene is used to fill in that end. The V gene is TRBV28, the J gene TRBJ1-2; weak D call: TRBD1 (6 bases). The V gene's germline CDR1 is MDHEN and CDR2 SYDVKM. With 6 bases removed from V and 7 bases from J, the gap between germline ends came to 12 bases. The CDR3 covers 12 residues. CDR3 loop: CASRSGGLGYTF. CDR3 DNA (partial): TGTGCCAGCAGGAGCGGGGGGCTTGGC.

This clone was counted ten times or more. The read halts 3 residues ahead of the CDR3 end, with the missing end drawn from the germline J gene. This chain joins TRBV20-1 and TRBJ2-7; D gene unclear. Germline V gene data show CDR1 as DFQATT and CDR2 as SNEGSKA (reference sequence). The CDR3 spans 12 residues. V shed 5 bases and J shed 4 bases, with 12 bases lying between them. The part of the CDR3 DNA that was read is TGCAGTGCTGACGGGTCCTTTTACGAG. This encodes CSADGSFYE. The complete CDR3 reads CSADGSFYEQYF.

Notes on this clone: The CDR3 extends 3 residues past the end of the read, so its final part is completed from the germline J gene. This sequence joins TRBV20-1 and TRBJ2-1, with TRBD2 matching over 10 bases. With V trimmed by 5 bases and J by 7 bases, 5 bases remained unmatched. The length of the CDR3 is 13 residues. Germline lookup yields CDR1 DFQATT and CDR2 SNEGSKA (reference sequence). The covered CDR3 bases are TGCAGTGCTCCCGGGACTAGCGAAAATGAG. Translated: CSAPGTSENE. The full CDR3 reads CSAPGTSENEQFF.

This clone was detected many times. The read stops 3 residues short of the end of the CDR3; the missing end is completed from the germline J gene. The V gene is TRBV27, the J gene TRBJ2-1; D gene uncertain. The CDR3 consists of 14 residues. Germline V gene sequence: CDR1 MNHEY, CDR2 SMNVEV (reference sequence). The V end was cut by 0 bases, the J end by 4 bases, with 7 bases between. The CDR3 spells CASSLSASYNEQFF. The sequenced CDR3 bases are TGTGCCAGCAGTTTATCGGCTTCTTACAATGAG.

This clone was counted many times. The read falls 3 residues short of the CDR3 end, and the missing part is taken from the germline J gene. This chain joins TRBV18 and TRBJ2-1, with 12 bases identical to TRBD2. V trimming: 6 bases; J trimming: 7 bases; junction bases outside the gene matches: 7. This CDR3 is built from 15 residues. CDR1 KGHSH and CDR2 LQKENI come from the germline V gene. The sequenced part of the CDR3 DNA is TGTGCCAGCTCCCCAACTAGCGGGAGGCGGAATGAG. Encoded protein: CASSPTSGRRNE. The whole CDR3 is CASSPTSGRRNEQFF.

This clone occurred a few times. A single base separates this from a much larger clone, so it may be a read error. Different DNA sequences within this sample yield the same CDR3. CDR3 amino acids: CASSPGQGNYGYTF. The sequenced part of the CDR3 DNA is TGTGCCAGCAGCCCGGGACAGGGTAACTATGGA. The chain employs TRBV2 and TRBJ1-2, with 9 bases that match TRBD1. The read is 3 residues too short to cover the CDR3 end, so that end is filled in from the germline J gene. Germline loops: CDR1 SNHLY, CDR2 FYNNEI. This CDR3 is 14 amino acids long.